This T cell receptor beta chain was obtained from a study of identical twins (dated by TCRdb to the mid-2010s). Notes on the research overall: To test whether fetal clonotypes persist, the study used deep sequencing on TCR alpha and beta repertoires from monozygotic twins, unrelated adults of various ages, and cord blood. Replicate twin experiments were performed at different times using different library preparation protocols to rule out contamination. What the research found in general, with its limitations: In beta out-of-frame sequences, excess twin sharing was weaker, because having fewer shared sequences lowered the signal-to-noise ratio. Compared with coincidental sharing between unrelated individuals, out-of-frame TCR alpha sequences shared between twins showed an excess of sequences with low generation probability. Invariant T cells such as MAIT and iNKT could partly confound zero-insertion analyses, although diverse VJ usage argued against such confounding for most clonotypes. Fewer insertions were carried by abundant cord blood beta clonotypes; a weaker similar trend was observed in young adult naive repertoires, while no such trend was observed in memory repertoires. Recombination models systematically underestimated out-of-frame TCR alpha sharing in monozygotic twins but agreed with sharing between unrelated individuals. Conclusions relied on cross-sectional statistical analysis, since the same donors could not be followed over many years.

Library preparation was by 5' RACE. This sample was sequenced with an Illumina HiSeq 2000. Template switching added a universal primer binding site, and the final cDNA carried a unique molecular identifier that allowed TCR cDNA molecules to be counted accurately. Specific primers in the conserved constant-segment region were used to synthesize first-strand cDNA for the TCR alpha and beta chains. Each cDNA library was double barcoded, with a SMART-Mk sample barcode plus Illumina barcodes, to control for contamination. Two successive PCR steps introduced TruSeq adapter sequences along with Illumina sample barcodes. The TCR alpha and beta cDNA libraries were sequenced on the Illumina HiSeq platform using custom primers. Processing in the source paper ran as follows. Raw reads were processed with MiGEC to extract unique molecular identifiers, and MiXCR was used to determine CDR3 positions. For each individual, recombination models were inferred using an EM algorithm with the repgenHMM and IGoR tools. Shared clonotypes were analyzed with the tcR package in R, and sharing was normalized by the product of cloneset sizes. To study raw recombination free of thymic and clonal selection effects, out-of-frame nonproductive sequences were analyzed. In TCRdb, the public reads were trimmed at Q25 with fastp and aligned with MiXCR, with productive beta chains retained. Rows are unified per CDR3 protein, each entry keeping the most common DNA and genes. What appears here as the V and J calls and clone size reflects TCRdb's work, not the paper's. The sample contains 500,000 to 700,000 distinct CDR3 sequences, roughly 7.2% of them found a single time. Of the sample, about 1.6% is held by the ten largest clones.

Only healthy Caucasian donors were included. The twin cohort consisted of three pairs of female monozygotic twins, all aged roughly 18 to 29 years. Peripheral blood mononuclear cells were the source from which RNA for the TCR libraries was isolated. As to this clonotype: This clone's antigen is unknown. No much larger clone is present one base from it, and per-base qualities are unavailable.

Relative to germline, V is 0 bases shorter and J is 8 bases shorter, with 10 bases between their ends. The CDR3 holds 13 amino acids from the cysteine to the phenylalanine. Just CDR3 DNA is preserved here, 39 bases in frame from base 1. These same records also appear under a second study, on yellow fever vaccine responses in identical twins. The second paper further reports: The authors reported that the T cell response to vaccination in identical twins appeared partly convergent and partly personalized. In the study, vaccine-responding T cell clones were precisely tracked in identical twins.

This receptor was taken from a woman aged 18-29 years in good health. The sequenced sample was PBMCs. Recombination connected TRBV12-3 or TRBV12-4 to TRBJ1-2; a tentative D call is TRBD1 (5 bases match). The CDR3 here reads CASSLARGMGYTF. DNA sequence: TGTGCCAGCAGTTTAGCGCGGGGGATGGGCTACACCTTC.